Sequencing of this T cell receptor (beta chain) was carried out in a study of blood T cell repertoires in COVID-19. Original analysis: Scientists estimated how many nucleated cells there were by amplifying reference gene primers. TCRdb's table, derived via immunoSEQ multiplex PCR, lists solely in-frame clones and lacks some. That table supplies the V and J calls and clone size; D and trimming were determined from the DNA. The table has approximately 94,000 clones, about 88% seen once. Germline CDR1 is MDHEN and CDR2 is SYDVKM. The CDR3 is 20 amino acids. J lost 2 bases, V lost 3 bases, and 19 bases had no gene match.

This chain links TRBV28 with TRBJ2-5, with 9 bases that match TRBD2. The specimen sequenced was peripheral blood. This TCR was sampled from a woman of 80 years or more with active COVID-19. CDR3 bases: TGTGCCAGCAGTTTTGGGCCCCTGTCTAGCGGGATGGGGCTTCAAGAGACCCAGTACTTC. As protein: CASSFGPLSSGMGLQETQYF.